This paragraph reports one T cell receptor beta chain. Generated by immunoSEQ multiplex PCR, the TCRdb table keeps only in-frame clones and is missing some. This sample yields 64,000 or so clones, of which about 92% are seen a single time; around 1.7% belongs to the top ten. The entry originates in a study of control samples from healthy donors and cancer patients. The ends were cut back, 1 base at V and 7 bases at J, with 17 bases in the middle. From germline, CDR1 is MGHRA and CDR2 YSYEKL. The length of the CDR3 is 16 residues. Sequences were obtained from PBMCs. This TCR derives from a man between 40 and 49 years old with colorectal cancer. This chain uses TRBV4-1 with TRBJ1-5; D possibly corresponds to TRBD1 (5 bases). The CDR3 nucleotides are TGCGCCAGCAGCCAAGTAGGGGTTGGGGGAGGACAGCCCCAGCATTTT. Translated, it gives CASSQVGVGGGQPQHF.